This TCR beta chain was retrieved from a study of regulatory T cells in long-lasting Graves disease. The time point here: persistent/refractory GD, antithyroid drugs over 5 years with positive TRAb. The TCR library was made from RNA that had been extracted from PBMCs in TRIzol. TCR beta libraries were built with iRepertoire HTBI primers and Arm-PCR of CDR3 regions. TCRdb ran MiXCR on the multiplex PCR reads and lists one entry per CDR3 protein. The repertoire holds some 370,000 distinct CDR3 sequences, with about 23% as singletons. Concerning this clonotype: Its antigen is not known.

Points from the study as a whole: Persistent Graves' patients showed a TCR diversity that was lower than that of newly diagnosed ones. Preferential use of TRBV28, TRBJ1-2 and TRBJ2-5 was seen in persistent disease. Newly diagnosed patients shared about 950 public clonotypes; persistent patients shared under 3,000.

V was shortened by 0 bases and J by 4 bases, with 10 bases between the two germline ends. Germline V CDR1 and CDR2: LGHNT, FRNRAP. The CDR3 covers 15 residues. The rearrangement links TRBV12-5 to TRBJ2-1; D is uncertain. This sequence originates from a woman between 40 and 50 years old with Graves disease. Sequenced material: peripheral blood mononuclear cells (PBMCs), taken when the disease was refractory, from a patient treated with antithyroid drugs. DNA of the CDR3: TGTGCTAGTGGTTTGGTACAAGGCAGATACAATGAGCAGTTCTTC. This translates into CASGLVQGRYNEQFF.